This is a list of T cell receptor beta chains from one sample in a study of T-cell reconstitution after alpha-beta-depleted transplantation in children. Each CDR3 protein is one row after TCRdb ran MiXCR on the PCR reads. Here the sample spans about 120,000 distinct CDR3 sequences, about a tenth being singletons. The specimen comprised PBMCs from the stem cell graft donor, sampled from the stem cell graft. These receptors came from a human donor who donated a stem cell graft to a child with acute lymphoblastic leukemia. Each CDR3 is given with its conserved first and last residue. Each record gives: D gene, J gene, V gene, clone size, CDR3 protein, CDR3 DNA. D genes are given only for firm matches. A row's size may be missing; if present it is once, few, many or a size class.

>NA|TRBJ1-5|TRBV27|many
CASSLWTGQPQHF
TGTGCCAGCAGTTTGTGGACGGGTCAGCCCCAGCATTTT
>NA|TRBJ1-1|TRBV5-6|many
CASSLLGNTEAFF
TGTGCCAGCAGCTTGTTAGGGAACACTGAAGCTTTCTTT
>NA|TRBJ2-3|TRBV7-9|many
CASSTTLRQYTDTQYF
TGTGCCAGCAGCACGACCCTGAGACAGTACACAGATACGCAGTATTTT
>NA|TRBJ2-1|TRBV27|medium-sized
CASSSPIPGSPYNEQFF
TGTGCCAGCAGTTCCCCTATCCCAGGTAGCCCCTACAATGAGCAGTTCTTC
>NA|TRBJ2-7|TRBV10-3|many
CAISEWKGYEQYF
TGTGCCATCAGTGAGTGGAAAGGCTACGAGCAGTACTTC
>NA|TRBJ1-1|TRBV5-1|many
CASSGANTEAFF
TGCGCCAGCAGTGGAGCAAACACTGAAGCTTTCTTT
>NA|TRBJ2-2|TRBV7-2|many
CASSLGFYRDRDTGELFF
TGTGCCAGCAGCTTAGGCTTTTACAGGGATAGGGACACCGGGGAGCTGTTTTTT
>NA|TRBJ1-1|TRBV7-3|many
CASSPQSGGEAFF
TGTGCCAGCAGCCCCCAAAGCGGGGGTGAAGCTTTCTTT
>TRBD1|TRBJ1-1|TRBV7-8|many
CASSPNLGQGDTEAFF
TGTGCCAGCAGCCCGAACCTCGGACAGGGCGACACTGAAGCTTTCTTT
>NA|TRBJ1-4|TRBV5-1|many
CASSGGGRTNEKLFF
TGCGCCAGCAGCGGGGGGGGCAGAACTAATGAAAAACTGTTTTTT
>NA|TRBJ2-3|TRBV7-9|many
CASGSRTGTDTQYF
TGTGCCAGCGGCTCGAGGACGGGCACAGATACGCAGTATTTT
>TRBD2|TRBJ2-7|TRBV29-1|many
CSVETSGEGLYEQYF
TGCAGCGTTGAAACTTCGGGGGAGGGCCTCTACGAGCAGTACTTC
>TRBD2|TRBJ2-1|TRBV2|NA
CASSETSGDLYNEQFF
TGTGCCAGCAGTGAGACTAGCGGGGACCTATACAATGAGCAGTTCTTC
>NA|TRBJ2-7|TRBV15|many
CATSSDGGSYEQYF
TGTGCCACCAGCAGCGACGGGGGCAGCTACGAGCAGTACTTC
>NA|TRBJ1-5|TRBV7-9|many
CASSFSGTNSNQPQHF
TGTGCCAGCAGCTTTTCGGGGACAAATAGCAATCAGCCCCAGCATTTT
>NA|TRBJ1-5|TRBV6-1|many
CASSEVSARQPQHF
TGTGCCAGCAGTGAAGTGAGCGCTCGGCAGCCCCAGCATTTT
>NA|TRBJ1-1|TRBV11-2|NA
CASSLEKKGLLNTEAFF
TGTGCCAGCAGCTTAGAAAAGAAAGGGCTTCTGAACACTGAAGCTTTCTTT
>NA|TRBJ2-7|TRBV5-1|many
CASSLVGDSYEQYF
TGCGCCAGCAGCTTGGTAGGTGATTCTTACGAGCAGTACTTC
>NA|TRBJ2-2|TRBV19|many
CASSRAGNTGELFF
TGTGCCAGTAGTAGGGCAGGGAACACCGGGGAGCTGTTTTTT
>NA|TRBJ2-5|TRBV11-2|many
CASSLVRGGYETQYF
TGTGCCAGCAGCTTAGTAAGAGGGGGTTACGAGACCCAGTACTTC
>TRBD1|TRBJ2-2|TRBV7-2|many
CASSRQGFDTGELFF
TGTGCCAGCAGTCGACAGGGATTTGACACCGGGGAGCTGTTTTTT
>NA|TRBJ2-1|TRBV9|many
CASSGSGHIYNEQFF
TGTGCCAGCAGCGGATCGGGACATATCTACAATGAGCAGTTCTTC
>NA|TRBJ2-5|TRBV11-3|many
CASSSPGGQETQYF
TGTGCCAGCAGCTCCCCCGGGGGCCAAGAGACCCAGTACTTC
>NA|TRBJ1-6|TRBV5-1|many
CASSLEPGNSPLHF
TGCGCCAGCAGCTTGGAACCAGGGAATTCACCCCTCCACTTT
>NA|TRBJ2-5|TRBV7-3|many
CASSRRGQGGRGETQYF
TGTGCCAGCAGCCGTAGGGGACAAGGGGGACGGGGAGAGACCCAGTACTTC
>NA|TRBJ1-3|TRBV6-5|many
CASSRGDGNTIYF
TGTGCCAGCAGTCGGGGCGACGGAAACACCATATATTTT
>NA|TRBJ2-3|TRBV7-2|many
CASSPNLRSTDTQYF
TGTGCCAGCAGCCCCAACTTGAGGAGCACAGATACGCAGTATTTT
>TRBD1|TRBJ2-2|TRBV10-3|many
CAISERGQGAENTGELFF
TGTGCCATCAGTGAAAGGGGACAGGGGGCTGAGAACACCGGGGAGCTGTTTTTT
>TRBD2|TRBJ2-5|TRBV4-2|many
CASSQPSGSEVQETQYF
TGTGCCAGCAGCCAACCTAGCGGGAGCGAGGTTCAGGAGACCCAGTACTTC
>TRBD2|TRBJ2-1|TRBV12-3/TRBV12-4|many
CASSTSGGGDEQFF
TGTGCCAGCAGTACTAGCGGGGGTGGGGATGAGCAGTTCTTC
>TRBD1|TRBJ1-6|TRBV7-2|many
CASSLRGQVNSPLHF
TGTGCCAGCAGCTTACGGGGACAGGTTAATTCACCCCTCCACTTT
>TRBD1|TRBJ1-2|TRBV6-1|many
CASSGNQGGTDYGYTF
TGTGCCAGCAGTGGGAATCAAGGGGGCACGGACTATGGCTACACCTTC
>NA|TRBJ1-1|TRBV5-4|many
CASSLGPTPEAFF
TGTGCCAGCAGCTTGGGCCCTACCCCTGAAGCTTTCTTT